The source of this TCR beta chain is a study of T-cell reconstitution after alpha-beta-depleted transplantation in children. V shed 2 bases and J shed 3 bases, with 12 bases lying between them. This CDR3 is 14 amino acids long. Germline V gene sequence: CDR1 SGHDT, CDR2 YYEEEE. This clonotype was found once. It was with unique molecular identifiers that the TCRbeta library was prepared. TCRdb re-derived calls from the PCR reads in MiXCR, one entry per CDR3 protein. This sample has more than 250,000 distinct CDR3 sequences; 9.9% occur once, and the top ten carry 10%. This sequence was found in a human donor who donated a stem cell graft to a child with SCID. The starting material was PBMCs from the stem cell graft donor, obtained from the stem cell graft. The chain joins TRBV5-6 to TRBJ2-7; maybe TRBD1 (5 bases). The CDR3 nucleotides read TGTGCCAGCAGCTTCTTGACAGCAGGCTACGAGCAGTACTTC. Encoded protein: CASSFLTAGYEQYF.